Following are 13 T cell receptor beta chains from one sample sequenced in a study of human T cells and chemical hapten exposure. Time point in this sample: patch test 3, about 24 weeks after DPC sensitization. Sample treatment: therapeutic diphenylcyclopropenone sensitization with weekly scalp DPC. TCRdb re-called the RACE reads through MiXCR, storing one row per CDR3 protein. In the table there are just under 65,000 distinct CDR3 sequences, approximately 11% of which are singletons. The specimen comprised whole blood, sampled in connection with sensitization to the hapten diphenylcyclopropenone (DPC). All receptors derive from a woman younger than 45 with alopecia areata. Some clones in this sample may be carry-over from other donors' samples.

In its sample, this clonotype was seen a few times. This chain links TRBV12-3 or TRBV12-4 with TRBJ2-5; possible D gene TRBD2, 6 bases. The CDR3 length is 11 residues. Trimming stripped 5 bases from V and 5 bases from J, with 6 bases between. The chain's CDR3 is CASSTSETQYF. Here the CDR3 DNA reads TGTGCCAGCAGTACTAGCGAGACCCAGTACTTC.

The chain uses TRBV27 and TRBJ1-4; 11 nucleotides line up with TRBD1. The CDR3 runs to 15 residues. CDR1 MNHEY and CDR2 SMNVEV come from the germline V gene (reference sequence). J lost 8 bases, V lost 4 bases, and 6 bases had no gene match. The CDR3 bases are TGTGCCAGCAGTTCCTGGACAGGGGGCGACGAAAAACTGTTTTTT. Its protein is CASSSWTGGDEKLFF.

J is TRBJ2-2 and V is TRBV7-2; D gene ambiguous. CDR3 length: 15 amino acids. V lost 0 bases, J lost 5 bases, and 10 bases lay in between. Looked up from germline, CDR1 is SGHTA and CDR2 is FQGNSA. CDR3 nucleotides: TGTGCCAGCAGCTTAGCTTTTGGGAATACCGGGGAGCTGTTTTTT. As protein: CASSLAFGNTGELFF.

This clonotype was seen many times. For the CDR3, the DNA is TGCAGCGCTAGTAGCGGGGGGGCCTACGAGCAGTACTTC. Its protein is CSASSGGAYEQYF. The rearrangement uses TRBV29-1 and TRBJ2-7; 11 nucleotides align to TRBD2. CDR3 length: 13 residues. V shed 7 bases, J shed 2 bases, and the junction held 4 bases outside the gene matches. Germline V gives CDR1 SQVTM, CDR2 ANQGSEA.

This sequence joins TRBV5-6 and TRBJ2-3; TRBD1 might be the D (5 bases). V lost 0 bases to trimming and J lost 7 bases, with 12 bases between them. Germline CDR1 reads SGHDT; CDR2 reads YYEEEE. CDR3 length equals 14 residues. The CDR3 bases are TGTGCCAGCAGCTTGGGTCGTAGGGGTTATACGCAGTATTTT. Amino acid sequence: CASSLGRRGYTQYF.

This clonotype was counted at least ten times. The chain links TRBV30 to TRBJ1-1; D uncertain. CDR3 size: 13 residues. In germline, CDR1 is GTSNPN, CDR2 SVGIG (reference sequence). Trimming shortened V by 2 bases and J by 0 bases, and 7 bases separated the two germline ends. The CDR3, as DNA: TGTGCCTGGAGTATAGGATTGAACACTGAAGCTTTCTTT. This encodes CAWSIGLNTEAFF.

V usage is TRBV4-2 and J usage is TRBJ1-2; no reliable D call. Deletions cut 4 bases from V and 0 bases from J, with 6 bases between. The length of the CDR3 is 13 residues. Germline-derived CDR1 and CDR2 are LGHNA and YNFKEQ. The CDR3 is CASSPEANYGYTF. CDR3 nucleotides: TGTGCCAGCAGCCCTGAGGCTAACTATGGCTACACCTTC.

As for this clonotype: Mismatch with germline at one junction end may stem from a read error. The rearrangement uses TRBV12-3 or TRBV12-4 and TRBJ1-5; D gene ambiguous. This CDR3 region has 14 residues. The CDR3 bases are TGTGCCAGCAGTTATTCGGGTAGCAATCAGCCCCTGCATTTT. This gives the protein CASSYSGSNQPLHF.

This clonotype was recorded at least ten times. The chain employs TRBV6-2 or TRBV6-3 and TRBJ2-1; 7 bases line up with TRBD2. Germline V gene sequence: CDR1 MNHEY, CDR2 SVGEGT. This CDR3 spans 13 amino acids. V shed 7 bases, J shed 9 bases, and the junction held 9 bases outside the gene matches. As DNA, the CDR3 is TGTGCCAGCAACCTCCGACTAGCTTCTGAGCAGTTCTTC. Translated, it gives CASNLRLASEQFF.

The V gene is TRBV20-1, the J gene TRBJ2-1; TRBD2 matches at 13 bases. The V segment lost 5 bases and the J segment 0 bases; nucleotides outside the gene matches: 7. This CDR3 comprises 17 residues. Germline V gene data show CDR1 as DFQATT and CDR2 as SNEGSKA (reference sequence). The DNA of the CDR3 is TGCAGTGCTGAAGGACTAGCGGGAGTTCACTCCTACAATGAGCAGTTCTTC. It specifies CSAEGLAGVHSYNEQFF.

This clonotype was counted ten times or more. The chain is built from TRBV18 and TRBJ1-4; 7 bases are shared with TRBD1. This CDR3 contains 14 residues. V dropped 7 bases and J dropped 7; count of bases not matched to a gene: 9. Germline CDR1 reads KGHSH; CDR2 reads LQKENI. This chain's CDR3 is CASFSQGSGEKLFF. In nucleotides, the CDR3 is TGTGCCAGCTTCTCACAGGGGAGCGGTGAAAAACTGTTTTTT.

This clonotype has a handful of counts. The CDR3 protein is CASSFSGSRGNQPQHF. CDR3 bases: TGTGCCAGCAGTTTTTCGGGGAGTCGCGGGAATCAGCCCCAGCATTTT. The V gene is TRBV12-3 or TRBV12-4, the J gene TRBJ1-5; D is unclear. V was cut by 3 bases and J by 4 bases, with 16 bases left in between. The CDR3 length is 16 residues.

This clonotype was seen a few times. The chain joins TRBV4-1 to TRBJ1-4; 7 bases line up with TRBD1. Germline V gives CDR1 MGHRA, CDR2 YSYEKL. This CDR3 comprises 14 residues. The J segment lost 8 bases and the V segment lost 4 bases, leaving 7 bases of the junction unmatched. The CDR3 is CASSRTWGQEKLFF. The CDR3 DNA is TGCGCCAGCAGCCGGACCTGGGGACAGGAAAAACTGTTTTTT.